Listed below are T cell receptor beta chains from one sample, sequenced in a study of blood T cell repertoires in COVID-19. The table came from immunoSEQ multiplex PCR; TCRdb's copy has only in-frame clones and leaves some out. The sample yields 140,000 to 150,000 clones, approximately 83% seen once. Material: peripheral blood. These receptors originate from a woman between 55 and 75 years old with COVID-19, enrolled during active disease. Each CDR3 is given with its conserved first and last residue. D genes are given only for firm matches. Expanded clones get a size class; other rows say once, few or many, or leave the size out.

TRBJ2-2	-	TRBV12-5	-	CASALTRLYTGELFF	TGTGCTAGTGCCCTCACCCGACTGTACACCGGGGAGCTGTTTTTT
TRBJ1-1	-	TRBV2	-	CAIRRAMNTEAFF	TGTGCCATCAGGCGGGCCATGAACACTGAAGCTTTCTTT
TRBJ2-2	-	TRBV11-3	TRBD1	CASSKDRESRGELFF	TGTGCCAGCAGCAAGGACAGGGAGTCTCGCGGGGAGCTGTTTTTT
TRBJ1-1	few	TRBV29-1	-	CSVEGVEGTEAFF	TGCAGCGTTGAAGGGGTGGAGGGTACTGAAGCTTTCTTT
TRBJ2-7	-	TRBV10-3	-	CAISESGVMGWRDEQYF	TGTGCCATCAGTGAGTCCGGGGTGATGGGTTGGAGAGACGAGCAGTACTTC
TRBJ2-7	-	TRBV20-1	TRBD1	CSASRPGQRGKEQYF	TGCAGTGCTAGTCGCCCGGGACAGAGGGGAAAGGAGCAGTACTTC
TRBJ1-1	once	TRBV27	-	CASSPPGSPTSAAFF	TGTGCCAGCTCACCCCCCGGGAGCCCAACGAGTGCGGCTTTCTTT
TRBJ2-5	-	TRBV6-5	-	CASSYTPREETQYF	TGTGCCAGCAGTTACACGCCTAGAGAAGAGACCCAGTACTTC
TRBJ2-7	-	TRBV7-9	-	CASSFGGSGSYEQYF	TGTGCCAGCAGCTTTGGGGGGTCGGGCTCCTACGAGCAGTACTTC
TRBJ1-2	-	TRBV5-5	-	CASSSWGANYGYTF	TGTGCCAGCAGCTCATGGGGGGCTAACTATGGCTACACCTTC
TRBJ1-2	-	TRBV7-3	-	CASSPTGGANYGYTF	TGTGCCAGCAGCCCGACGGGAGGGGCGAACTATGGCTACACCTTC
TRBJ2-2	-	TRBV6-5	TRBD1	CASRGQGLFSGELFF	TGTGCCAGCAGGGGACAGGGGTTATTCTCGGGGGAGCTGTTTTTT
TRBJ1-3	-	TRBV15	-	CATSRDRGTGNTIYF	TGTGCCACCAGCAGAGATCGAGGGACTGGAAACACCATATATTTT
TRBJ1-2	-	TRBV12-3/TRBV12-4	TRBD1	CASSRTGPGYTF	TGTGCCAGCAGCCGGACAGGGCCCGGCTACACCTTC
TRBJ1-6	-	TRBV5-1	-	CASSLEAGVPLHF	TGCGCCAGCAGCTTGGAGGCAGGGGTACCCCTCCACTTT
TRBJ1-2	-	TRBV7-3	TRBD1	CASSLNQGAGYGYTF	TGTGCCAGCAGCTTAAATCAGGGGGCCGGCTATGGCTACACCTTC
TRBJ1-4	-	TRBV5-5	TRBD1	CASSPRTGSNEKLFF	TGTGCCAGCAGCCCCCGGACAGGGTCTAATGAAAAACTGTTTTTT
TRBJ2-5	-	TRBV18	-	CASSPNAGETQYF	TGTGCCAGCTCACCAAATGCGGGGGAGACCCAGTACTTC
TRBJ1-2	-	TRBV19	-	CASTPHLGGKYGYTF	TGTGCCAGTACCCCACACTTAGGAGGGAAGTACGGCTACACCTTC
TRBJ2-7	once	TRBV19	-	CASSSRTYRSSPGYEQYF	TGTGCCAGTAGTAGCCGAACCTACAGGTCTTCCCCCGGCTACGAGCAGTACTTC
TRBJ2-3	-	TRBV5-4	-	CASSLPGLYTDTQYF	TGTGCCAGCAGCCTTCCGGGACTTTACACAGATACGCAGTATTTT